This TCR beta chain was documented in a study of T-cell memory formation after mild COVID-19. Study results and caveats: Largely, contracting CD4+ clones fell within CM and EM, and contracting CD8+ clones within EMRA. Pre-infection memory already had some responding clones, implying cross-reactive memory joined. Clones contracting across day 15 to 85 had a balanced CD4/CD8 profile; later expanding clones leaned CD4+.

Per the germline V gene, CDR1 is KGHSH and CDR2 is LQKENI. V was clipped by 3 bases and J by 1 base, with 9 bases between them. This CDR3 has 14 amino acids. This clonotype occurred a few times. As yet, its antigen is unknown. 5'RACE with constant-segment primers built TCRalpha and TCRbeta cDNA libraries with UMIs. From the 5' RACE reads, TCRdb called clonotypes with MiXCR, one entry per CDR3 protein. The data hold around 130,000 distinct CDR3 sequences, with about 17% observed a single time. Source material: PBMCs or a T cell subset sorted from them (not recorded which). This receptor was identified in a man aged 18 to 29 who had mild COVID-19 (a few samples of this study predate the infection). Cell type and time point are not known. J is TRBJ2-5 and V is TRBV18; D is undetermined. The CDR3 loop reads CASSPDNLQETQYF. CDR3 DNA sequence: TGTGCCAGCTCACCGGATAACCTCCAAGAGACCCAGTACTTC.